The sequence of this T cell receptor beta chain was determined in a study of identical twins. TCRdb reprocessed the 5' RACE reads with MiXCR, giving one entry per CDR3 protein. The table lists 500,000 to 650,000 distinct CDR3 sequences, around 7.4% of them singletons, with less than 2% in the top ten. Trimming took 3 bases from V and 1 from J, leaving 15 bases between them. The CDR3 has 16 residues. In this sample, this clonotype turned up many times. These same data were also listed under a study on yellow fever vaccine responses in identical twins.

What was sequenced was PBMCs. The TCR comes from a woman aged 18-29 years in good health. V gene TRBV12-3 or TRBV12-4 combines with J gene TRBJ1-1; D may be TRBD1 (5 bases). The CDR3 region is CASSFIMGGRNTEAFF. CDR3 DNA: TGTGCCAGCAGTTTTATTATGGGGGGAAGGAACACTGAAGCTTTCTTT.